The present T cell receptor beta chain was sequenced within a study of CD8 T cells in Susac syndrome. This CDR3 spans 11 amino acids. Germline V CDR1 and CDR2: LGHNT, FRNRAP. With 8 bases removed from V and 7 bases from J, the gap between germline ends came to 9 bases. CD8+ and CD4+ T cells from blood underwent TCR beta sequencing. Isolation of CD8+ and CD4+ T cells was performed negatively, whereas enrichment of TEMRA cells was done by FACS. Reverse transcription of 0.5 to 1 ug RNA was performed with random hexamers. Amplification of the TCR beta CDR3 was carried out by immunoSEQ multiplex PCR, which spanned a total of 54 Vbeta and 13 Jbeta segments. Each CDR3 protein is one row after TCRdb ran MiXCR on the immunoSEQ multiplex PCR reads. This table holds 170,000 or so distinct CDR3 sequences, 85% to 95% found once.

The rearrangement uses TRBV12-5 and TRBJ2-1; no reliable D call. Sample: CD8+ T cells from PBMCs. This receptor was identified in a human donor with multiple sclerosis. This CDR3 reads CASLWQNEQFF. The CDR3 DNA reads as TGTGCTAGTCTGTGGCAAAATGAGCAGTTCTTC.